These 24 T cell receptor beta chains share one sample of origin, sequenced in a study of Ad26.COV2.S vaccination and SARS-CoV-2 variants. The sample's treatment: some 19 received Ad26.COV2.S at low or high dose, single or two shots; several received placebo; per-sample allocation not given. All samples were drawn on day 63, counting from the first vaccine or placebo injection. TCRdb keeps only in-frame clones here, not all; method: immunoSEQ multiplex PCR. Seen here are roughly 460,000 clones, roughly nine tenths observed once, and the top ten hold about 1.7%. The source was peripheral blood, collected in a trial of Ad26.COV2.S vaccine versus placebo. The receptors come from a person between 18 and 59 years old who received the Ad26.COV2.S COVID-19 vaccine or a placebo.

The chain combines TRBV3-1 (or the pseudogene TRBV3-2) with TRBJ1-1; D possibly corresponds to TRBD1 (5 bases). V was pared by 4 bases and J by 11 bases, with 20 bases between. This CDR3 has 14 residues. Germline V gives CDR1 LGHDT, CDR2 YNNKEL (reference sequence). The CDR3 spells CASSLGGFSLWAFF. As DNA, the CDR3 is TGTGCCAGCAGCCTGGGGGGGTTCAGTCTATGGGCTTTCTTT.

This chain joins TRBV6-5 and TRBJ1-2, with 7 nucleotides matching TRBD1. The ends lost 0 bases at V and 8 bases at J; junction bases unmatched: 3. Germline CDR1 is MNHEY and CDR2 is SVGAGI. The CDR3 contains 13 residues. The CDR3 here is CASSYSTGEGYTF. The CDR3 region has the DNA TGTGCCAGCAGTTACTCCACAGGGGAGGGCTACACCTTC.

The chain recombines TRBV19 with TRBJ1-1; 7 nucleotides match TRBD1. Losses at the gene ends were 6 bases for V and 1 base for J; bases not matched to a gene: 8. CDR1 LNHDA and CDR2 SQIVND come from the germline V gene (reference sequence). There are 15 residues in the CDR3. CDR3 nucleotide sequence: TGTGCCAGTAGCAAACCGGGACAGAGGAACACTGAAGCTTTCTTT. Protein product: CASSKPGQRNTEAFF.

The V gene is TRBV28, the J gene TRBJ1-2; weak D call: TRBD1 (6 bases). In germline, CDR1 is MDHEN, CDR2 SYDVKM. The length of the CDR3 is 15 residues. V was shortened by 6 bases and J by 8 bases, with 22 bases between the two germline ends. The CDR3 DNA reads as TGTGCCAGCAGCTCCCTTATAATGGGGGCACAGGGCTACACCTTC. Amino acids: CASSSLIMGAQGYTF.

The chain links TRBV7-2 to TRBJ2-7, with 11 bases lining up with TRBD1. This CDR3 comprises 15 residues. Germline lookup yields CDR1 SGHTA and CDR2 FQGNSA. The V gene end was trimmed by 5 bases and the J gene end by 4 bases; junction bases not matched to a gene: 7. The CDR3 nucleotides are TGTGCCAGCAGCCCAGGGACAGGGGGAGCGTACGAGCAGTACTTC. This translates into CASSPGTGGAYEQYF.

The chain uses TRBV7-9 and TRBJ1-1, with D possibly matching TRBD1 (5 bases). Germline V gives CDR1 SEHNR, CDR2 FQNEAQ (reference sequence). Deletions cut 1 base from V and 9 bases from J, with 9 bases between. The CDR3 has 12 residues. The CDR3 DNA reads TGTGCCAGCAGCTTAGTGGGGCAGCAAGCTTTCTTT. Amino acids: CASSLVGQQAFF.

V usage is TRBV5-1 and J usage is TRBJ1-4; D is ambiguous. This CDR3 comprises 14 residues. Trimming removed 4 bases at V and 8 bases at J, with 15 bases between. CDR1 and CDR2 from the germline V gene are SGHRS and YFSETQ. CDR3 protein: CASSQKGPGEKLFF. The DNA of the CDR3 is TGCGCCAGCAGCCAGAAAGGGCCGGGGGAAAAACTGTTTTTT.

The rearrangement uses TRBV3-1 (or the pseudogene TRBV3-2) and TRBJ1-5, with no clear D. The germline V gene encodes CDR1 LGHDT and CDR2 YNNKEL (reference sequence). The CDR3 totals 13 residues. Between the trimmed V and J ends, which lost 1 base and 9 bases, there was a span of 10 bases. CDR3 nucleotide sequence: TGTGCCAGCAGCCAAGGATCGGTGGGGCCCCAGCATTTT. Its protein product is CASSQGSVGPQHF.

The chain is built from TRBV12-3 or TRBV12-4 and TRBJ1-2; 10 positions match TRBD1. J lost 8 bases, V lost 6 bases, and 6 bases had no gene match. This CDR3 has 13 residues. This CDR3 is CASRSGQGRGYTF. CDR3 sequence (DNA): TGTGCCAGCAGATCGGGACAGGGGCGCGGCTACACCTTC.

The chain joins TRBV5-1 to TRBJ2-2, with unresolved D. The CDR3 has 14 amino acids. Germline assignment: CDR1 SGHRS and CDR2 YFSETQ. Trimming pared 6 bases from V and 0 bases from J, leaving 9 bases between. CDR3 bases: TGCGCCAGCACTTTCGGCGCGAACACCGGGGAGCTGTTTTTT. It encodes CASTFGANTGELFF.

The CDR3 bases are TGTGCCAGCAGCCTCTTAGGGGCAGGGGGCAGGGATGAGCAGTTCTTC. Its protein product is CASSLLGAGGRDEQFF. This chain links TRBV9 with TRBJ2-1; 8 bases line up with TRBD1. The CDR3 loop spans 16 amino acids. Per the germline V gene, CDR1 is SGDLS and CDR2 is YYNGEE. V dropped 4 bases and J dropped 8; count of bases not matched to a gene: 14. The whole variable domain, remainder taken from reference TRBV9 and TRBJ2-1, is DSGVTQTPKHLITATGQRVTLRCSPRSGDLSVYWYQQSLDQGLQFLIQYYNGEERAKGNILERFSAQQFPDLHSELNLSSLELGDSALYFCASSLLGAGGRDEQFFGPGTRLTVL.

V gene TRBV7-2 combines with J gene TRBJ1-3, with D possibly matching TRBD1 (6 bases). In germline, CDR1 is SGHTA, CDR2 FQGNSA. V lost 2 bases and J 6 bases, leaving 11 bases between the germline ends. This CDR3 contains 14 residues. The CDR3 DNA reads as TGTGCCAGCAGCTTAAGACAGGACCCAAACACCATATATTTT. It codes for CASSLRQDPNTIYF.

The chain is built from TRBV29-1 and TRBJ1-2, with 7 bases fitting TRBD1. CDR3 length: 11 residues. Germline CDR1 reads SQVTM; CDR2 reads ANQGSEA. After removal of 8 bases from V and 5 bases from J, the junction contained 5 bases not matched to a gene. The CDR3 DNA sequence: TGCAGCACACAGGGGATGTATGGCTACACCTTC. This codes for CSTQGMYGYTF.

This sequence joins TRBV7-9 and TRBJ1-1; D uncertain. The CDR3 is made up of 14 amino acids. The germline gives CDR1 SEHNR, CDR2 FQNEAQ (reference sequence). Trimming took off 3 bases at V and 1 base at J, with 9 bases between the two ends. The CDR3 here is CASSFDYANTEAFF. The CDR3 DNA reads TGTGCCAGCAGCTTTGATTATGCGAACACTGAAGCTTTCTTT.

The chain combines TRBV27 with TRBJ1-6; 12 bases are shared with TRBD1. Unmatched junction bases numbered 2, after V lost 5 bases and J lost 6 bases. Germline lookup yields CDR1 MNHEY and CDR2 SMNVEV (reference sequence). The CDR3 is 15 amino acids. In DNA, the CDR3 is TGTGCCAGCAGTGGGACAGGGGGCTTTAATTCACCCCTCCACTTT. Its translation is CASSGTGGFNSPLHF.

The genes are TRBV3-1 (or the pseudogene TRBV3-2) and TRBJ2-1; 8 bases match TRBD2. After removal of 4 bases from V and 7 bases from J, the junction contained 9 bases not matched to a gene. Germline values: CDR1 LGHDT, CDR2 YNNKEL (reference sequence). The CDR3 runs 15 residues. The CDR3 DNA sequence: TGTGCCAGCAGCCCTCGGGAGGGCCTAGGAAATGAGCAGTTCTTC. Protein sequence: CASSPREGLGNEQFF.

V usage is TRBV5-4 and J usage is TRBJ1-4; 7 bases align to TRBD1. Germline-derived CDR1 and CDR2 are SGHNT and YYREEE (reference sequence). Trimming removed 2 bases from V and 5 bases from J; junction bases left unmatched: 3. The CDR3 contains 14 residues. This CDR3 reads CASSLGTVNEKLFF. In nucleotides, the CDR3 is TGTGCCAGCAGCTTAGGGACAGTCAATGAAAAACTGTTTTTT.

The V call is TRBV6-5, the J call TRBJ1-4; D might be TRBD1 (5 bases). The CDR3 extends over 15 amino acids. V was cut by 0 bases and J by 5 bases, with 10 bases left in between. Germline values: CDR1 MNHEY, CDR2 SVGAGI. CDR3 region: CASSYSGTANEKLFF. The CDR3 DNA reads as TGTGCCAGCAGTTACTCGGGGACCGCGAATGAAAAACTGTTTTTT.

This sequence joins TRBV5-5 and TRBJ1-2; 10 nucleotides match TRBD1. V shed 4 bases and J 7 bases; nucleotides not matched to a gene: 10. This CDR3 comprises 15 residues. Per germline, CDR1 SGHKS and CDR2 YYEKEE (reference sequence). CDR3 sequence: CASSRPGQGISGYTF. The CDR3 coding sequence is TGTGCCAGCAGCAGACCGGGACAGGGGATTTCTGGCTACACCTTC. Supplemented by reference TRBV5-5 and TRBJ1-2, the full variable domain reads DAGVTQSPTHLIKTRGQQVTLRCSPISGHKSVSWYQQVLGQGPQFIFQYYEKEERGRGNFPDRFSARQFPNYSSELNVNALLLGDSALYLCASSRPGQGISGYTFGSGTRLTVV.

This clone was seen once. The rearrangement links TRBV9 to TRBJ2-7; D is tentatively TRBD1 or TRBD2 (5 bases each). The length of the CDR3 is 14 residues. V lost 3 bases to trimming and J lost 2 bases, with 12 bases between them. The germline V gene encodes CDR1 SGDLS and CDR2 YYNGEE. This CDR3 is CASSAGDGAYEQYF. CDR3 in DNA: TGTGCCAGCAGCGCCGGGGACGGCGCCTACGAGCAGTACTTC.

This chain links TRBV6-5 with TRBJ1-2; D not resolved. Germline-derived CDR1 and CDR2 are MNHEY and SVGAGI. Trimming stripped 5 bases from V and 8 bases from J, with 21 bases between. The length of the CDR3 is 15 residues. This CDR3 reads CASSRSRTAEKGYTF. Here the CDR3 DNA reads TGTGCCAGCAGTCGGTCCAGGACGGCGGAGAAGGGCTACACCTTC.

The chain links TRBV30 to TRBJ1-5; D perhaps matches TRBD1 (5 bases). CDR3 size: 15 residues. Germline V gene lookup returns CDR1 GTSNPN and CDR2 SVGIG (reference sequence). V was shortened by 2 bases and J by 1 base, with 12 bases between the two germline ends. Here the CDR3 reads CAWSKGDRSNQPQHF. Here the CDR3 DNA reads TGTGCCTGGAGTAAGGGAGACAGAAGCAATCAGCCCCAGCATTTT.

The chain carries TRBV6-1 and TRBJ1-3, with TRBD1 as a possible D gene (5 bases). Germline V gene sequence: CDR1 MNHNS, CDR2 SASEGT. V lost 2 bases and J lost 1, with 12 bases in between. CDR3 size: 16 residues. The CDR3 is CASSESGGWSGNTIYF. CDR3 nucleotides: TGTGCCAGCAGTGAATCCGGGGGTTGGTCTGGAAACACCATATATTTT.

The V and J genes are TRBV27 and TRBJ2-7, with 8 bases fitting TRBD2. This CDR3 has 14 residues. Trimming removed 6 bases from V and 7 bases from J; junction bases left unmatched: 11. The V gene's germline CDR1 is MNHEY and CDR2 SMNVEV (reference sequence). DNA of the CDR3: TGTGCCAGCAGCCTTATGGTCGGGGGGGAAGAGCAGTACTTC. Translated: CASSLMVGGEEQYF.